The TCR beta chain under discussion was sequenced for a study of blood T cell repertoires in COVID-19. Study at large: Both acute and convalescent COVID-19 samples were obtained from the United States, Italy and Spain. PBMCs, B-cell-depleted T cells, or T cells provided the cDNA or gDNA that made up the material.

Per the original data handling: Using reference gene primer amplification, nucleated cell counts were estimated. Libraries were prepared by immunoSEQ multiplex PCR; TCRdb keeps only in-frame clonotypes and omits some of them. That table supplies the V and J calls and clone size; D and trimming were determined from the DNA. In the table there are hundreds of thousands of clones, around nine tenths of which are singletons. The V gene's germline CDR1 is KGHSH and CDR2 LQKENI. CDR3 length: 14 amino acids. The ends were cut back, 3 bases at V and 7 bases at J, with 15 bases in the middle. During active infection, Seattle patients enrolled and were then monitored through disease.

Sequencing used peripheral blood. The sequence derives from a man aged 55-75 years with COVID-19, enrolled during active disease. The rearrangement uses TRBV18 and TRBJ1-2; D is possibly TRBD1 (6 bases). In DNA form, the CDR3 reads TGTGCCAGCTCACCTTCGCGGGGGCTGGGTGGCTACACCTTC. Protein product: CASSPSRGLGGYTF.